A single T cell receptor (beta chain) is shown here with its context. In the same sample, other DNA sequences code for this CDR3. The CDR3 is made up of 14 amino acids. CDR1 and CDR2 (germline): MNHEY, SVGAGI. V was clipped by 6 bases and J by 4 bases; unmatched bases: 8. It was during active infection that Seattle patients were enrolled and then longitudinally followed. As handled by the study authors: Amplification with reference gene primers provided the estimates of nucleated cell counts. The repertoire was sequenced with immunoSEQ multiplex PCR; TCRdb's copy has only in-frame clones and lacks some. V, J and clone size are taken as reported in that table, and D and trimming were inferred from the DNA itself. In the table there are some 310,000 clones, 90% of which are singletons. The data were taken from a study of blood T cell repertoires in COVID-19. Study context: The cDNA or gDNA used as material had been derived from T cells, B-cell-depleted T cells, or PBMCs.

The genes are TRBV6-5 and TRBJ1-1; 7 positions match TRBD1. This TCR was recovered from a middle-aged woman with COVID-19, enrolled during active disease. The sample consisted of peripheral blood. The CDR3 DNA reads as TGTGCCAGCAGCCGACAGGGTGTAAGCACTGAAGCTTTCTTT. It yields the protein CASSRQGVSTEAFF.